The 7 T cell receptor beta chains given below trace back to one sample, sequenced in a study of blood T cell repertoires in COVID-19. Clones were sequenced by immunoSEQ multiplex PCR, and TCRdb holds only the in-frame ones, with some missing. The sample holds approximately 63,000 clones, 75% to 90% seen once. The sequenced sample consisted of peripheral blood. The receptor source for this set is a woman over 75 with acute or convalescent COVID-19.

This clone was seen only once. The chain couples TRBV2 to TRBJ2-2; a possible D gene is TRBD1 (6 bases). The germline gives CDR1 SNHLY, CDR2 FYNNEI. The CDR3 consists of 15 residues. Between the trimmed V and J ends, which lost 7 bases and 5 bases, there was a span of 17 bases. As DNA, the CDR3 is TGTGCCAGCACCCGTGGGACATCAGGGACCGGGGAGCTGTTTTTT. It codes for CASTRGTSGTGELFF.

The J gene is TRBJ2-3, the V gene TRBV7-6, with D tentatively TRBD1 (6 bases). The ends were cut back, 5 bases at V and 5 bases at J, with 23 bases in the middle. The CDR3 spans 17 residues. Per the germline V gene, CDR1 is SGHVS and CDR2 is FNYEAQ. The CDR3 loop is CASSPASGTPVGDTQYF. The CDR3 coding sequence is TGTGCCAGCAGCCCCGCGTCCGGGACACCGGTGGGAGATACGCAGTATTTT.

The chain joins TRBV18 to TRBJ1-5, with 7 bases fitting TRBD1. Germline CDR1 reads KGHSH; CDR2 reads LQKENI. The CDR3 is 14 amino acids. The V and J ends lost 4 bases and 4 bases, in that order; junction bases with no gene match: 4. CDR3 in amino acids: CASSLGTANQPQHF. The CDR3 region has the DNA TGTGCCAGCTCACTCGGGACAGCAAATCAGCCCCAGCATTTT. The full variable domain, its missing parts supplied by reference TRBV18 and TRBJ1-5, is NAGVMQNPRHLVRRRGQEARLRCSPMKGHSHVYWYRQLPEEGLKFMVYLQKENIIDESGMPKERFSAEFPKEGPSILRIQQVVRGDSAAYFCASSLGTANQPQHFGDGTRLSIL.

This clone was seen once. J is TRBJ1-1 and V is TRBV6-4; D call uncertain. The germline gives CDR1 MRHNA, CDR2 SNTAGT. This CDR3 has 14 residues. V was cut by 6 bases and J by 4 bases, with 15 bases left in between. CDR3 sequence reads: CASSVGLGSTEAFF. In nucleotides, the CDR3 is TGTGCCAGCAGCGTAGGACTTGGGAGCACTGAAGCTTTCTTT.

This chain connects TRBV18 to TRBJ1-1; D gene unclear. The CDR3 runs 15 residues. Trimming cost V 4 bases and J 0 bases, with 12 bases left between them. CDR1 and CDR2 (germline): KGHSH, LQKENI. The CDR3 spells CASSQGPDMNTEAFF. DNA of the CDR3: TGTGCCAGCTCACAAGGCCCAGACATGAACACTGAAGCTTTCTTT.

The chain carries TRBV7-2 and TRBJ1-6; 8 bases match TRBD1. V lost 10 bases and J lost 1; bases outside the gene matches: 3. This CDR3 region has 14 residues. CDR1 is SGHTA, CDR2 FQGNSA, per germline. The CDR3: CATGQGSYNSPLHF. The CDR3 DNA reads as TGTGCCACCGGACAGGGTTCCTATAATTCACCCCTCCACTTT.

CDR3 loop: CASTPDGSTIYF. The DNA for the CDR3 is TGTGCCAGTACCCCCGATGGGAGCACCATATATTTT. The chain recombines TRBV19 with TRBJ1-3; no reliable D call. Trimming removed 7 bases at V and 9 bases at J, with 13 bases between. CDR1 is LNHDA, CDR2 SQIVND, per germline (reference sequence). This CDR3 region has 12 residues.